The clone carrying this T cell receptor (beta chain) has more than one count but fewer than ten. The source of the sample is a study of blood T cell repertoires in COVID-19. Across the whole study: Sites in the United States, Italy and Spain provided acute and convalescent COVID-19 samples. Sources were T cells, B-cell-depleted T cells, or PBMCs; the material itself was cDNA or gDNA.

Patients in Seattle were enrolled during active infection, then followed longitudinally. The data were produced by immunoSEQ multiplex PCR, yet TCRdb's version contains in-frame clones alone and is incomplete. The sample lists 80,000 or so clones; approximately 85% were seen once. The CDR3 has 13 amino acids. V lost 7 bases and J lost 8, with 15 bases in between. Germline CDR1 is MNHEY and CDR2 is SMNVEV (reference sequence). The chain recombines TRBV27 with TRBJ1-5, with D hard to call. The clonotype was recovered from a man aged 55 to 70 with COVID-19, enrolled during active disease. The sequenced sample was peripheral blood. The CDR3 nucleotides are TGTGCCAGCAAACGAAACCTCGAGGAGCCCCAGCATTTT. It yields the protein CASKRNLEEPQHF.